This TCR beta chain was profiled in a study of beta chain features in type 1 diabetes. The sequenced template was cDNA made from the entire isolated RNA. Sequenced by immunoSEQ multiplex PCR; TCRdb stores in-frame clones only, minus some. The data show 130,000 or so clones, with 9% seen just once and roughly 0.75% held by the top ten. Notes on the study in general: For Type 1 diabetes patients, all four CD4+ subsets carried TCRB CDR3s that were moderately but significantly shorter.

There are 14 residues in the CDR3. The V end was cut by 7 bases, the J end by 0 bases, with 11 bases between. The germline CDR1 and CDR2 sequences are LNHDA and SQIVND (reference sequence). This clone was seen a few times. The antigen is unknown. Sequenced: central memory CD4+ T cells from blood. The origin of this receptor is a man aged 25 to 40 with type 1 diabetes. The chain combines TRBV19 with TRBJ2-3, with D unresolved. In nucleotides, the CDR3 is TGTGCCAGTAAAGAAGTCGGGAGCACAGATACGCAGTATTTT. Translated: CASKEVGSTDTQYF.